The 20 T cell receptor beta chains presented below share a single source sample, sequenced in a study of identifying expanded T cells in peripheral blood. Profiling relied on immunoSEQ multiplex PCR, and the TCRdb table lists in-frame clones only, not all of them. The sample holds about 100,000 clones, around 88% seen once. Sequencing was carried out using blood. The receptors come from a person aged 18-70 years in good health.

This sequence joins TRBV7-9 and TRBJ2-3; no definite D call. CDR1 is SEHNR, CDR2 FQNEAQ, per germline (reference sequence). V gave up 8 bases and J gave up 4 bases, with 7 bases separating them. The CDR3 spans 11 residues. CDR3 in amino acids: CASQQADTQYF. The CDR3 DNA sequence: TGTGCCAGCCAGCAGGCAGATACGCAGTATTTT.

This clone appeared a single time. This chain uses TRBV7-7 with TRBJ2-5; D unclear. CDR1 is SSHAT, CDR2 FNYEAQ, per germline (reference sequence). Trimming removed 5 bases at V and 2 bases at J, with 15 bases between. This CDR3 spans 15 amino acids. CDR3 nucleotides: TGTGCCAGCAGCCCGCACTACAGTACTCAAGAGACCCAGTACTTC. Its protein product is CASSPHYSTQETQYF.

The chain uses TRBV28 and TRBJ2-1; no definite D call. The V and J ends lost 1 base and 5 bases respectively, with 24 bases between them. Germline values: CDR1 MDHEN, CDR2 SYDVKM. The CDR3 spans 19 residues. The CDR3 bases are TGTGCCAGCAGTTTATCCCACGGGCAGGCCGGCCGTCCTGACAATGAGCAGTTCTTC. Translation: CASSLSHGQAGRPDNEQFF.

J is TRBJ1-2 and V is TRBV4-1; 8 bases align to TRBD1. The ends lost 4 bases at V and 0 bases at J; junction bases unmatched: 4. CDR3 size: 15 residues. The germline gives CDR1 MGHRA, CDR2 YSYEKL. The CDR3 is CASSLEDRANYGYTF. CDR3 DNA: TGCGCCAGCAGCCTTGAGGACAGGGCTAACTATGGCTACACCTTC.

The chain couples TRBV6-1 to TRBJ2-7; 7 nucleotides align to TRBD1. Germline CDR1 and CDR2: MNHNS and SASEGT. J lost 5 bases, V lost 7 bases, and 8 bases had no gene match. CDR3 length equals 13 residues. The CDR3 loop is CASILGQIDEQYF. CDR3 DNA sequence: TGTGCCAGCATTCTGGGACAGATCGACGAGCAGTACTTC.

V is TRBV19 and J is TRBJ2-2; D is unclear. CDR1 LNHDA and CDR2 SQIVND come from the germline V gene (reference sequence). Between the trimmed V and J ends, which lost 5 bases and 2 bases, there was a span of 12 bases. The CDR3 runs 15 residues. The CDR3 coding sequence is TGTGCCAGTAGTCCCCGGACCCATAACACCGGGGAGCTGTTTTTT. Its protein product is CASSPRTHNTGELFF.

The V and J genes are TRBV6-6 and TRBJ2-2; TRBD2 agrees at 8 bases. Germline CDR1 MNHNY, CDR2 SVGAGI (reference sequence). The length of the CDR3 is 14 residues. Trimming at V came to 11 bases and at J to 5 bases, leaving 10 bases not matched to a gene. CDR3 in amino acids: CASTGLAGTGELFF. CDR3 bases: TGTGCCTCAACAGGGCTAGCGGGTACCGGGGAGCTGTTTTTT.

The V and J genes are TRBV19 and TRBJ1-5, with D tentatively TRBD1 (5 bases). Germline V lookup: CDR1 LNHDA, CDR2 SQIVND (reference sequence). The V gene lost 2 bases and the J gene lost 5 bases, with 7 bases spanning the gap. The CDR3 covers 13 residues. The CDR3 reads CASSITGDQPQHF. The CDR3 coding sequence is TGTGCCAGTAGTATAACGGGGGATCAGCCCCAGCATTTT.

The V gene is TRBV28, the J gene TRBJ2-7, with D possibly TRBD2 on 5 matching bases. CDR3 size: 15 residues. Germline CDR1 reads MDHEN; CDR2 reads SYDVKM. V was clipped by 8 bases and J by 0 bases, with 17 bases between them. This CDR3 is CASWNTGEPSYEQYF. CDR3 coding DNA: TGTGCCAGCTGGAATACCGGGGAACCCTCCTACGAGCAGTACTTC.

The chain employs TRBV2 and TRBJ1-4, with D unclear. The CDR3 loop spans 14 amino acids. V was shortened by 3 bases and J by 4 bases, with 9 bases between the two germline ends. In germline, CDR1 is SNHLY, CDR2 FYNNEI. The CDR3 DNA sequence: TGTGCCAGCAGTGATCATCGAGTTAATGAAAAACTGTTTTTT. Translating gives CASSDHRVNEKLFF.

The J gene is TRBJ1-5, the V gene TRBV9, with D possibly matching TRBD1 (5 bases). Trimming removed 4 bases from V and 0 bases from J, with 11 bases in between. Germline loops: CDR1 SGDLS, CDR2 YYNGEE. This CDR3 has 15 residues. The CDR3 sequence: CASSPGTGSNQPQHF. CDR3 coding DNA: TGTGCCAGCAGCCCCGGGACGGGTAGCAATCAGCCCCAGCATTTT.

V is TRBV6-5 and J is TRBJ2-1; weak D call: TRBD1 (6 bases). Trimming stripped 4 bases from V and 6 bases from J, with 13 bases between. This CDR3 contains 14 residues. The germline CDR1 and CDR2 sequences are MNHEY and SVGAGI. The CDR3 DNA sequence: TGTGCCAGCAGTTGGGGGCTAGGGTCCAATGAGCAGTTCTTC. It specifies CASSWGLGSNEQFF.

The CDR3 here is CASSKGQGYNEQFF. The DNA of the CDR3 is TGTGCCAGCAGCAAGGGACAGGGATACAATGAGCAGTTCTTC. This rearrangement joins TRBV13 to TRBJ2-1; 9 bases fit TRBD1. Germline V gene sequence: CDR1 PRHDT, CDR2 FYEKMQ (reference sequence). V shed 5 bases, J shed 4 bases, and the junction held 3 bases outside the gene matches. The CDR3 contains 14 residues.

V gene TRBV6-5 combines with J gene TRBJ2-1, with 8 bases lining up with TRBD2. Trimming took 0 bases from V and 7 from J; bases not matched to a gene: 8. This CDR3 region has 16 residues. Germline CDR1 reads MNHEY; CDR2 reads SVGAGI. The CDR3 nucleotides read TGTGCCAGCAGTTACTCGAGGGCGGGGGGTCGGAATGAGCAGTTCTTC. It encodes CASSYSRAGGRNEQFF.

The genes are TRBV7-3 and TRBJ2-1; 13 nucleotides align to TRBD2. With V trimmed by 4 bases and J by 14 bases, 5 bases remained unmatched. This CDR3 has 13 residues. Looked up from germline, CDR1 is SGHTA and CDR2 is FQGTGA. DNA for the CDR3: TGTGCCAGCAGCTCAGGACTAGCGGGAGAAGAGTTCTTC. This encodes CASSSGLAGEEFF.

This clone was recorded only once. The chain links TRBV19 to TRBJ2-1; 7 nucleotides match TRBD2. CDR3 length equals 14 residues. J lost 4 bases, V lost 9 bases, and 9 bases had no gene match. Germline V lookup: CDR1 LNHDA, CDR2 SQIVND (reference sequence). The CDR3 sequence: CARVAGGSYNEQFF. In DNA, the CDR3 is TGTGCCAGAGTAGCCGGGGGGAGTTACAATGAGCAGTTCTTC.

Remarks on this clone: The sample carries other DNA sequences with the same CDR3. CDR3 sequence: CASSLQETQYF. In DNA, the CDR3 is TGTGCCAGCAGCTTGCAAGAGACCCAGTACTTC. The V gene is TRBV5-6, the J gene TRBJ2-5; D is unresolved. The CDR3 extends over 11 amino acids. The germline V gene has CDR1 SGHDT and CDR2 YYEEEE. V lost 1 base, J lost 2 bases, and 0 bases lay in between. The full variable domain, completed using reference TRBV5-6 and TRBJ2-5, is DAGVTQSPTHLIKTRGQQVTLRCSPKSGHDTVSWYQQALGQGPQFIFQYYEEEERQRGNFPDRFSGHQFPNYSSELNVNALLLGDSALYLCASSLQETQYFGPGTRLLVL.

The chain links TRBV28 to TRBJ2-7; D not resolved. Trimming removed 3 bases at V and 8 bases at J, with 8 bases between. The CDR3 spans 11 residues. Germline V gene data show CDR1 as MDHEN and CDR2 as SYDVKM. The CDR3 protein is CASSFMYQQYF. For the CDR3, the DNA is TGTGCCAGCAGTTTCATGTACCAGCAGTACTTC.

The CDR3 loop reads CASSTSGGIRGYTF. The CDR3 DNA follows: TGTGCCAGCAGTACATCAGGGGGAATAAGGGGCTACACCTTC. This rearrangement joins TRBV28 to TRBJ1-2; TRBD1 agrees at 7 bases. Germline CDR1 is MDHEN and CDR2 is SYDVKM. J lost 8 bases, V lost 5 bases, and 11 bases had no gene match. The CDR3 totals 14 residues.

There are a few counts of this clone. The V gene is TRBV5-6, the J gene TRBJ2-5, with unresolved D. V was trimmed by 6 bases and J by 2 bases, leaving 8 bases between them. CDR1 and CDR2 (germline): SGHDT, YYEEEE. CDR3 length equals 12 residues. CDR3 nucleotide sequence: TGTGCCAGCACGCAGCATCAAGAGACCCAGTACTTC. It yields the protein CASTQHQETQYF.